This T cell receptor (beta chain) originates from a study of post-analysis software for immune sequencing data. Study-level background: Disease trajectories encompassed relapsing-remitting, secondary progressive and progressive-relapsing multiple sclerosis. Study-wide results and caveats: By F measure, strong co-clustering occurred among samples prepared in the same batch. Compared against controls, patients with multiple sclerosis displayed significantly lower normalized Chao1 diversity. TRBV5-6, TRBV5-1 and TRBV20-1 were among roughly 5 TRBV segments more frequent in patients than controls.

In the case of this clonotype: The antigen is undetermined.

This CDR3 contains 13 residues. With 3 bases removed from V and 0 bases from J, the gap between germline ends came to 6 bases. Germline lookup yields CDR1 SEHNR and CDR2 FQNEAQ (reference sequence). Carried by the TCR beta cDNA libraries were unique molecular identifiers. Between roughly 1 and 10 million T cells gave rise to 500,000 to 600,000 cDNA molecules. One entry per CDR3 protein, called by TCRdb with MiXCR from the PCR reads. The profile covers about 540,000 distinct CDR3 sequences, with 34% appearing a single time and 4.5% to 7.5% taken by the ten largest. The TCR comes from a girl under 18 with multiple sclerosis. V and J are TRBV7-9 and TRBJ2-7; perhaps TRBD2 as D (6 bases). The sample was blood. CDR3 coding DNA: TGTGCCAGCAGCTTCGGGGGCTCCTACGAGCAGTACTTC. It is translated as CASSFGGSYEQYF.